This is a list of T cell receptor beta chains from one sample in a study of PD-1 blockade in classical Hodgkin lymphoma. Method: immunoSEQ multiplex PCR; TCRdb's copy keeps in-frame clones and lacks some. The sample has under 110,000 clones, around 88% seen once. Sequencing used peripheral blood mononuclear cells (PBMCs), obtained before the second cycle of nivolumab. These TCRs come from a human donor with classical Hodgkin lymphoma. The CDR3 runs from the conserved cysteine through the conserved F or W. The order of the fields is D gene, V gene, clone size, J gene, CDR3 protein, CDR3 DNA. D genes are given only for firm matches. Part of the rows lack a size; the others show once, few, many or a class for expanded clones.

>NA|TRBV9|NA|TRBJ2-5
CASSVVARGAGETQYF
TGTGCCAGCAGCGTAGTTGCCCGGGGGGCAGGAGAGACCCAGTACTTC
>NA|TRBV28|NA|TRBJ1-1
CAIQGGLPEAFF
TGTGCCATCCAGGGAGGACTTCCTGAAGCTTTCTTT
>TRBD1|TRBV11-2|NA|TRBJ1-2
CASSPPPTGSPYGYTF
TGTGCCAGCAGCCCCCCCCCGACAGGGAGTCCTTATGGCTACACCTTC
>TRBD2|TRBV6-1|NA|TRBJ2-5
CASSGGLAGGQETQYF
TGTGCCAGCAGTGGTGGACTAGCGGGGGGTCAAGAGACCCAGTACTTC
>NA|TRBV6-6|NA|TRBJ1-1
CASSYSETGARTEAFF
TGTGCCAGCAGTTATTCTGAAACTGGGGCCAGAACTGAAGCTTTCTTT
>NA|TRBV5-1|NA|TRBJ2-3
CASSPRGGATQYF
TGCGCCAGCAGCCCACGTGGGGGGGCCACGCAGTATTTT
>TRBD2|TRBV12-5|NA|TRBJ2-1
CASGLRLAGGYNEQFF
TGTGCTAGTGGTTTGAGGCTAGCGGGGGGGTACAATGAGCAGTTCTTC
>NA|TRBV5-8|NA|TRBJ1-2
CASSLAGRGRGDYGYTF
TGTGCCAGCAGCCTCGCCGGTCGTGGGCGAGGTGACTATGGCTACACCTTC
>TRBD1|TRBV6-1|NA|TRBJ2-3
CASSERGTGRGGTQYF
TGTGCCAGCAGTGAAAGGGGGACAGGGAGGGGAGGTACGCAGTATTTT
>NA|TRBV7-2|NA|TRBJ2-3
CASSLDLGVSTDTQYF
TGTGCCAGCAGCTTAGACCTGGGGGTTAGCACAGATACGCAGTATTTT
>NA|TRBV6-6|NA|TRBJ2-1
CASTETGGSYNEQFF
TGTGCCAGCACCGAAACTGGGGGCTCCTACAATGAGCAGTTCTTC
>TRBD1|TRBV29-1|NA|TRBJ1-1
CSVHRSRGHFEAFF
TGCAGCGTTCACCGAAGCAGGGGGCATTTTGAAGCTTTCTTT
>NA|TRBV15|NA|TRBJ1-4
CATSRTGGVLFF
TGTGCCACCAGCAGGACCGGCGGGGTTCTGTTTTTT
>NA|TRBV7-2|NA|TRBJ2-7
CASSLAGQNYEQYF
TGTGCCAGCAGCTTAGCAGGACAAAACTACGAGCAGTACTTC
>NA|TRBV19|NA|TRBJ2-5
CASRSDIEETQYF
TGTGCCAGTAGATCGGACATAGAAGAGACCCAGTACTTC
>NA|TRBV4-3|NA|TRBJ1-6
CASSQEGGNSPLHF
TGCGCCAGCAGCCAAGAGGGAGGGAATTCACCCCTCCACTTT
>NA|TRBV9|few|TRBJ1-5
CASSVGSNQPQHF
TGTGCCAGCAGCGTAGGAAGCAATCAGCCCCAGCATTTT
>TRBD1|TRBV6-5|NA|TRBJ1-3
CASSFRTGLTGNTIYF
TGTGCCAGCAGTTTTCGGACAGGGCTAACTGGAAACACCATATATTTT
>TRBD1|TRBV6-6|once|TRBJ1-2
CASSYRGQGNGYTF
TGTGCCAGCAGTTACAGGGGACAGGGAAATGGCTACACCTTC
>NA|TRBV30|few|TRBJ1-1
CAWTKEGRAFF
TGTGCCTGGACTAAAGAGGGACGGGCTTTCTTT
>TRBD1|TRBV2|NA|TRBJ1-2
CASMTWTGVNYGYTF
TGTGCCAGCATGACCTGGACAGGGGTGAACTATGGCTACACCTTC
>NA|TRBV13|NA|TRBJ2-5
CASSLGQETQYF
TGTGCCAGCAGCTTAGGCCAAGAGACCCAGTACTTC